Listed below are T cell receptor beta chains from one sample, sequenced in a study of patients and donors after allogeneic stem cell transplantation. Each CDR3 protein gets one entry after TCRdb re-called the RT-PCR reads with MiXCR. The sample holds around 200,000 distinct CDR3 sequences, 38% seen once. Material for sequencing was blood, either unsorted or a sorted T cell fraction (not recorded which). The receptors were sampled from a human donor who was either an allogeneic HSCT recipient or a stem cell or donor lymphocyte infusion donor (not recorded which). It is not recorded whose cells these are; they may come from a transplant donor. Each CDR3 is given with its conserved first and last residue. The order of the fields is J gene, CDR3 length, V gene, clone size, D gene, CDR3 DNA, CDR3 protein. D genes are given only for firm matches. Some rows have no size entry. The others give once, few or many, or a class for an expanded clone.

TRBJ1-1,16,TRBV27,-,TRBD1,TGTGCCAGCAGTATGTGGCCCCCCAGGGGGTGGACTGAAGCTTTCTTT,CASSMWPPRGWTEAFF
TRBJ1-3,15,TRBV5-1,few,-,TGCGCCAGCAGCCCTGGACGGGGCTCTGGAAACACCATATATTTT,CASSPGRGSGNTIYF
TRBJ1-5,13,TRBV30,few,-,TGTGCCTGGAGTCAACTAGCCACTCAGCCCCAGCATTTT,CAWSQLATQPQHF
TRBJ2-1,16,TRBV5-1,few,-,TGCGCCAGCAGCTGGGGGAGACAGGACTCCTACAATGAGCAGTTCTTC,CASSWGRQDSYNEQFF
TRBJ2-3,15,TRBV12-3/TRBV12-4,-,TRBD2,TGTGCCAGCAGGGCGGGGGGACTTAGCACAGATACGCAGTATTTT,CASRAGGLSTDTQYF
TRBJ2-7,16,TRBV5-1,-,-,TGCGCCAGCAGTCTCTCGCGGGGGCGAGCCCCCTACGAGCAGTACTTC,CASSLSRGRAPYEQYF
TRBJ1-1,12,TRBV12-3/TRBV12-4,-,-,TGTGCCAGCAGTTTGGTGGGGGATGAAGCTTTCTTT,CASSLVGDEAFF
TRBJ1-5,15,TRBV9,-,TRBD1,TGTGCCAGCAGTTCAGGGGGTTATAGCAATCAGCCCCAGCATTTT,CASSSGGYSNQPQHF
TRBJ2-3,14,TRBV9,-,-,TGTGCCAGCAGCGTGACAGATCCGACAGATACGCAGTATTTT,CASSVTDPTDTQYF
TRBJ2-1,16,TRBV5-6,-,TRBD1,TGTGCCAGCAGCTTTAGGACAGGGAAGCCTCGCAATGAGCAGTTCTTC,CASSFRTGKPRNEQFF
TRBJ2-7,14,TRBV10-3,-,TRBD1,TGTGCCATCAGTACCGGGACAGGGGCCTACGAGCAGTACTTC,CAISTGTGAYEQYF
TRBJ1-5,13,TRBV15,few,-,TGTGCCACCACGGACTCAAGCAATCAGCCCCAGCATTTT,CATTDSSNQPQHF
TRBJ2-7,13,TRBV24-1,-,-,TGTGCCACCAGTGACTCCCGGGCCTACGAGCAGTACTTC,CATSDSRAYEQYF
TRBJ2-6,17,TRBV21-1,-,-,TGTGCCAGCAGCAAAAAGTGGAGGACCTCTGGGGCCAACGTCCTGACTTTC,CASSKKWRTSGANVLTF
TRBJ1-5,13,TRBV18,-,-,TGTGCCAGCTCACCACCCAGAGGGCAGCCCCAGCATTTT,CASSPPRGQPQHF
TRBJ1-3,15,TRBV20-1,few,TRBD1,TGCAGTGCTCCCTGGACAGGGGAGATTGGAAACACCATATATTTT,CSAPWTGEIGNTIYF
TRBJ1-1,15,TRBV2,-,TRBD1,TGTGCCAGCTCCGAGGGGGACAGGGGGAACACTGAAGCTTTCTTT,CASSEGDRGNTEAFF
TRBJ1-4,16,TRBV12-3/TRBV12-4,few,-,TGTGCCAGCAGTTTCGGGCAGGGAAGAGCTAATGAAAAACTGTTTTTT,CASSFGQGRANEKLFF
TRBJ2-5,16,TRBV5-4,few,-,TGTGCCAGCAGCTTTTGGGGGAGGAGGTTGCAAGAGACCCAGTACTTC,CASSFWGRRLQETQYF
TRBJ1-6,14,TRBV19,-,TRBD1,TGTGCCAGTGCGGAGACAGGGCGGGATTCACCCCTCCACTTT,CASAETGRDSPLHF
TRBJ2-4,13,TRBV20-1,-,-,TGCAGTGCCACCCTGGGACGCCCAGACATTCAGTACTTC,CSATLGRPDIQYF
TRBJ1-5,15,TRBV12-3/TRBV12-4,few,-,TGTGCCAGCAGTACCCGAGGGGGGCGAGGTCAGCCCCAGCATTTT,CASSTRGGRGQPQHF
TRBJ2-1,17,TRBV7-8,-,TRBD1,TGTGCCAGCAGCCCATGGGACAGGCTGAGCTCCTACAATGAGCAGTTCTTC,CASSPWDRLSSYNEQFF
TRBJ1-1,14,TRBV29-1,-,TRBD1,TGCAGCGTGCTCGGACAGGGGCGGTACACTGAAGCTTTCTTT,CSVLGQGRYTEAFF
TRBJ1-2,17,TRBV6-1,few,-,TGTGCCAGCAAAATGGCGACGGCAGGAGGTTCTAACTATGGCTACACCTTC,CASKMATAGGSNYGYTF
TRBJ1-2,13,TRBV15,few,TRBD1,TGTGCCACCAGCCCGGACAGGGACTATGGCTACACCTTC,CATSPDRDYGYTF
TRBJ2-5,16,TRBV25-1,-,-,TGTGCCAGCAGTGAATCCGCCGGGGGTGTCACGGAGACCCAGTACTTC,CASSESAGGVTETQYF
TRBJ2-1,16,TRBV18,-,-,TGTGCCAGCTCACCACTCCGGGGCCGGTCCTACAATGAGCAGTTCTTC,CASSPLRGRSYNEQFF
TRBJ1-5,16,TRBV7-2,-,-,TGTGCCAGCAGCTTAGCACCGACAGGCCCTGGTCAGCCCCAGCATTTT,CASSLAPTGPGQPQHF
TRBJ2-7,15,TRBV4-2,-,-,TGTGCCAGCAGCCAAGACGACGGGACAACCTACGAGCAGTACTTC,CASSQDDGTTYEQYF
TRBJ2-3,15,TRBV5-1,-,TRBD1,TGCGCCAGCAGCTTGGGGACAGGGGTGACAGATACGCAGTATTTT,CASSLGTGVTDTQYF
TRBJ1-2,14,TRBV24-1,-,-,TGTGCCACCAGTGACCTGGACGGCTCGGAGGGCTACACCTTC,CATSDLDGSEGYTF
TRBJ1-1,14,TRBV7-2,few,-,TGTGCCAGCAGCTCTCCAGGGTTAGTAACTGAAGCTTTCTTT,CASSSPGLVTEAFF
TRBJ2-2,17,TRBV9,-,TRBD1,TGTGCCAGCAGCCCCCCGAGGGGGCGGTTGAACACCGGGGAGCTGTTTTTT,CASSPPRGRLNTGELFF
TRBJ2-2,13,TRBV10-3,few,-,TGTGCCATCAGTGATCGTAATCCCGGGGAGCTGTTTTTT,CAISDRNPGELFF
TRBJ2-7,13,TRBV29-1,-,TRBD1,TGCAGCGCCGCCGGGACAGGGCTCCACGAGCAGTACTTC,CSAAGTGLHEQYF
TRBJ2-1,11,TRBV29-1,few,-,TGCAGCGTTGAAAGGATCGATGAGCAGTTCTTC,CSVERIDEQFF
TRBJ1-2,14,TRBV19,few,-,TGTGCCAGTGCAGTTGGTTTGTCTAACTATGGCTACACCTTC,CASAVGLSNYGYTF
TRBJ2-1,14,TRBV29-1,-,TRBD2,TGCAGCGTTGAGGGGACTAGCGGTTACAATGAGCAGTTCTTC,CSVEGTSGYNEQFF
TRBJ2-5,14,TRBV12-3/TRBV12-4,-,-,TGTGCCAGCAGTTTATCGGCAAGGAGAGAGACCCAGTACTTC,CASSLSARRETQYF
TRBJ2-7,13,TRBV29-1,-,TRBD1,TGCAGCGTTGAAAGGACAGGGGGCAACGAGCAGTACTTC,CSVERTGGNEQYF
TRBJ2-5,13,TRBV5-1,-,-,TGCGCCAGCAGCTGGACAGCCCAAGAGACCCAGTACTTC,CASSWTAQETQYF
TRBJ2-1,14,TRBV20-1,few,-,TGCAGTGCCCCGCCCGGGGGCTCCTACAATGAGCAGTTCTTC,CSAPPGGSYNEQFF
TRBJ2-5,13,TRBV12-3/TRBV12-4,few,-,TGTGCCAGCAGTTTTGGTGGGCGAGAGACCCAGTACTTC,CASSFGGRETQYF